This T cell receptor beta chain derives from a study of blood T cell repertoires in COVID-19. TCRdb's copy holds only in-frame clones and misses some; the assay was immunoSEQ multiplex PCR. The sample contains roughly 38,000 clones, 84% of which appear only once. The germline gives CDR1 SGHKS, CDR2 YYEKEE (reference sequence). The CDR3 length is 16 residues. V was clipped by 0 bases and J by 0 bases, with 12 bases between them. What was sequenced was peripheral blood. This chain joins TRBV5-5 and TRBJ1-1, with D possibly TRBD1 on 5 matching bases. The sequence came from a man aged 60-69 years with COVID-19, enrolled during active disease. CDR3 in DNA: TGTGCCAGCAGCTTGGGAGGGACTTATCTGAACACTGAAGCTTTCTTT. Protein: CASSLGGTYLNTEAFF.